These T cell receptor beta chains were read from a single sample in a study of blood T cell repertoires in COVID-19. TCRdb keeps only in-frame clones here, not all; method: immunoSEQ multiplex PCR. The repertoire holds around 180,000 clones, with approximately 85% as singletons. The specimen sequenced was peripheral blood. The source is a human donor with active or convalescent COVID-19. The donor label of this sample is uncertain. Both conserved end residues are part of each CDR3. A D gene is named only where the DNA matches it firmly. Some rows have no size entry. The others give once, few or many, or a class for an expanded clone.

clone_size d_call cdr3_length j_call v_call cdr3_aa cdr3_nt
NA NA 13 TRBJ2-7 TRBV5-1 CASSNEGVDEQYF TGCGCCAGCAGCAACGAGGGAGTCGACGAGCAGTACTTC
NA TRBD2 14 TRBJ2-3 TRBV5-1 CASSQRGVTDTQYF TGCGCCAGCAGCCAGCGGGGGGTCACAGATACGCAGTATTTT
once NA 15 TRBJ2-7 TRBV7-8 CASSTSNSPGGEQYF TGTGCCAGCAGCACTTCGAATAGCCCCGGCGGCGAGCAGTACTTC
NA TRBD2 15 TRBJ2-1 TRBV4-1 CASSQVGTNNNEQFF TGCGCCAGCAGCCAAGTTGGGACTAACAACAATGAGCAGTTCTTC
NA TRBD2 13 TRBJ2-1 TRBV5-4 CASSPGTSNEQFF TGTGCCAGCAGCCCAGGGACTAGCAATGAGCAGTTCTTC
NA NA 14 TRBJ2-1 TRBV5-4 CASSPQGPYNEQFF TGTGCCAGCAGCCCTCAGGGTCCCTACAATGAGCAGTTCTTC
once NA 14 TRBJ2-2 TRBV6-6 CASRAVAEAGELFF TGTGCCAGCCGCGCGGTAGCGGAAGCCGGGGAGCTGTTTTTT
once NA 13 TRBJ2-5 TRBV5-1 CASSATVQETQYF TGCGCCAGCAGCGCGACAGTACAAGAGACCCAGTACTTC
NA NA 14 TRBJ1-1 TRBV5-4 CASSPYSENTEAFF TGTGCCAGCAGCCCCTACAGTGAGAACACTGAAGCTTTCTTT
NA NA 15 TRBJ2-5 TRBV9 CASSVVAGRQETQYF TGTGCCAGCAGCGTAGTTGCGGGAAGGCAAGAGACCCAGTACTTC
NA TRBD1 15 TRBJ1-2 TRBV7-6 CASSLMGQGASGYTF TGTGCCAGCAGCTTAATGGGACAGGGGGCATCTGGCTACACCTTC
once NA 14 TRBJ2-1 TRBV2 CASSARFSYNEQFF TGTGCCAGCAGTGCGCGTTTCTCCTACAATGAGCAGTTCTTC
few NA 13 TRBJ1-1 TRBV7-2 CASSTRRNTEAFF TGTGCCAGCAGCACTCGTAGGAACACTGAAGCTTTCTTT
NA TRBD2 20 TRBJ2-1 TRBV4-2 CASSQEDYTSGRASYNEQFF TGTGCCAGCAGCCAAGAAGATTACACTAGCGGGAGGGCGTCCTACAATGAGCAGTTCTTC
NA NA 15 TRBJ1-6 TRBV4-2 CASSRGAPGDSPLHF TGTGCCAGCAGCCGTGGGGCCCCAGGGGATTCACCCCTCCACTTT
NA NA 20 TRBJ2-7 TRBV6-2/TRBV6-3 CASSYSSENPNWGGLHEQYF TGTGCCAGCAGTTACTCGAGTGAAAATCCCAACTGGGGGGGCCTTCACGAGCAGTACTTC
NA NA 13 TRBJ1-1 TRBV7-2 CASRLRGGAEAFF TGTGCCAGCAGGCTAAGAGGTGGCGCTGAAGCTTTCTTT
NA NA 13 TRBJ2-3 TRBV7-8 CASSFPSTDTQYF TGTGCCAGCAGCTTCCCTAGCACAGATACGCAGTATTTT
NA NA 15 TRBJ1-1 TRBV19 CASSIKTIMNTEAFF TGTGCCAGTAGTATAAAGACAATCATGAACACTGAAGCTTTCTTT
NA NA 13 TRBJ1-2 TRBV2 CASSDGPDYGYTF TGTGCCAGCAGTGATGGCCCCGACTATGGCTACACCTTC
NA TRBD1 16 TRBJ2-1 TRBV4-3 CASSQLDRGGYNEQFF TGCGCCAGCAGCCAACTAGACAGGGGTGGCTACAATGAGCAGTTCTTC
NA TRBD1 14 TRBJ1-2 TRBV3-1/TRBV3-2 CASSPLPTGRGYTF TGTGCCAGCAGCCCCCTTCCGACAGGGAGAGGCTACACCTTC
NA NA 15 TRBJ1-2 TRBV30 CAWSAETGWAYGYTF TGTGCCTGGAGTGCCGAGACAGGTTGGGCCTATGGCTACACCTTC
NA TRBD1 16 TRBJ2-7 TRBV15 CATSNVAGQGTYEQYF TGTGCCACCAGCAACGTGGCGGGACAGGGGACCTACGAGCAGTACTTC
few NA 12 TRBJ2-7 TRBV18 CASSRQGVEQYF TGTGCCAGCTCACGGCAGGGTGTCGAGCAGTACTTC
once TRBD2 14 TRBJ2-1 TRBV2 CASRLAGPYNEQFF TGTGCCAGCAGACTAGCGGGACCCTACAATGAGCAGTTCTTC
few TRBD1 15 TRBJ2-2 TRBV2 CASSTRDRATGELFF TGTGCCAGCAGCACCCGGGACAGGGCAACCGGGGAGCTGTTTTTT
once NA 15 TRBJ1-1 TRBV4-1 CASSQRSGVNTEAFF TGCGCCAGCAGCCAGAGATCAGGGGTGAACACTGAAGCTTTCTTT
NA NA 13 TRBJ2-5 TRBV5-5 CASSRRVGETQYF TGTGCCAGCAGTCGCAGGGTTGGAGAGACCCAGTACTTC
NA NA 16 TRBJ2-1 TRBV4-1 CASSQVDILSYNEQFF TGCGCCAGCAGCCAGGTGGACATTCTTTCCTACAATGAGCAGTTCTTC
NA TRBD1 15 TRBJ2-5 TRBV11-2 CASSSRTGVGETQYF TGTGCCAGCAGCTCAAGGACAGGGGTTGGAGAGACCCAGTACTTC
NA TRBD2 14 TRBJ2-2 TRBV19 CASKTSGRTGELFF TGTGCCAGTAAGACTAGCGGGCGGACCGGGGAGCTGTTTTTT
NA NA 17 TRBJ2-3 TRBV10-2 CASSALPGRGRTDTQYF TGCGCCAGCAGTGCCTTGCCGGGGCGGGGCCGCACAGATACGCAGTATTTT
NA NA 15 TRBJ2-3 TRBV6-4 CASSDELSGTDTQYF TGTGCCAGCAGCGACGAGCTTTCCGGCACAGATACGCAGTATTTT
NA NA 16 TRBJ2-3 TRBV6-5 CASSYEVPGLTDTQYF TGTGCCAGCAGTTACGAGGTACCGGGATTAACAGATACGCAGTATTTT
NA TRBD1 15 TRBJ2-7 TRBV28 CASSTRQGLVYEQYF TGTGCCAGCAGTACTCGACAGGGGTTGGTCTACGAGCAGTACTTC
NA NA 15 TRBJ1-6 TRBV7-3 CASSLNIGVNSPLHF TGTGCCAGCAGCTTAAATATCGGGGTCAATTCACCCCTCCACTTT
NA NA 13 TRBJ1-5 TRBV5-1 CASSLEGHQPQHF TGCGCCAGCAGCTTGGAGGGGCATCAGCCCCAGCATTTT
NA NA 13 TRBJ2-3 TRBV7-3 CASRRGSTDTQYF TGTGCCAGCCGAAGGGGGAGCACAGATACGCAGTATTTT
NA NA 14 TRBJ1-2 TRBV21-1 CASSKANRGHGYTF TGTGCCAGCAGCAAAGCAAACAGGGGGCATGGCTACACCTTC
NA NA 14 TRBJ1-3 TRBV7-9 CASSAEAEVDTIYF TGTGCCAGCAGCGCAGAGGCCGAAGTGGACACCATATATTTT
few NA 11 TRBJ2-3 TRBV28 CASGETRTQYF TGTGCCAGCGGGGAGACACGGACGCAGTATTTT
NA NA 15 TRBJ1-3 TRBV9 CASSAQNRVWNTIYF TGTGCCAGCAGCGCACAAAACAGGGTTTGGAACACCATATATTTT
NA TRBD1 16 TRBJ2-7 TRBV2 CASNPQSGQLSYEQYF TGTGCCAGCAACCCACAGTCGGGACAGCTCTCCTACGAGCAGTACTTC
NA NA 13 TRBJ1-2 TRBV19 CASSIGWRQGETF TGTGCCAGTAGTATAGGGTGGCGGCAGGGTGAAACCTTC
NA NA 15 TRBJ2-1 TRBV9 CASTPDGGTNNEQFF TGTGCCAGCACTCCGGATGGGGGCACCAACAATGAGCAGTTCTTC
NA NA 15 TRBJ1-5 TRBV10-3 CATASHGGGNQPQHF TGTGCCACCGCTTCACACGGAGGTGGCAATCAGCCCCAGCATTTT
once TRBD1 17 TRBJ2-2 TRBV6-4 CASSEGGQGLNTGELFF TGTGCCAGCAGTGAAGGTGGACAGGGGCTTAACACCGGGGAGCTGTTTTTT
NA TRBD2 13 TRBJ2-2 TRBV7-6 CASSLGGAGELFF TGTGCCAGCAGCTTGGGGGGGGCCGGGGAGCTGTTTTTT
NA NA 13 TRBJ2-7 TRBV12-5 CASGLSTGPEQYF TGTGCTAGTGGTTTGTCTACAGGGCCCGAGCAGTACTTC
NA NA 16 TRBJ2-7 TRBV2 CASSFPSGLQKNEQYF TGTGCCAGCAGTTTCCCATCGGGACTCCAAAAGAACGAGCAGTACTTC
NA NA 13 TRBJ2-3 TRBV10-3 CAISPLPPNTQYF TGTGCCATCAGCCCGCTACCACCAAATACGCAGTATTTT
NA NA 12 TRBJ1-1 TRBV24-1 CATSEGDRKAFF TGTGCCACCAGTGAAGGTGACAGGAAAGCTTTCTTT